These T cell receptor beta chains were read from a single sample in a study of cytomegalovirus exposure and HLA in healthy donors. Sequencing used immunoSEQ multiplex PCR; TCRdb keeps in-frame clones, though not all of them. In the table there are roughly 130,000 clones, 75% to 85% of which are singletons. Sequenced material: PBMCs. All receptors derive from a male donor in good health and CMV-seronegative. CDR3s include the opening cysteine and the closing phenylalanine or tryptophan. Each record gives: V gene, J gene, D gene, clone size, CDR3 DNA, CDR3 protein. D genes are given only for firm matches. Where a row states a size, it is once, few, many or the class of an expanded clone; other rows omit it.

V gene: TRBV6-5
J gene: TRBJ1-3
D gene: .
clone size: .
CDR3 DNA: TGTGCCAGCAGTTACTTCGCGGGGGGTGGAAACACCATATATTTT
CDR3 protein: CASSYFAGGGNTIYF

V gene: TRBV6-5
J gene: TRBJ1-1
D gene: .
clone size: .
CDR3 DNA: TGTGCCAGCAAACCATTACATATGAACACTGAAGCTTTCTTT
CDR3 protein: CASKPLHMNTEAFF

V gene: TRBV11-2
J gene: TRBJ2-2
D gene: TRBD2
clone size: once
CDR3 DNA: TGTGCCAGCAGCTTACTTGCGGGAGCCGGGGAGCTGTTTTTT
CDR3 protein: CASSLLAGAGELFF

V gene: TRBV5-1
J gene: TRBJ2-7
D gene: .
clone size: .
CDR3 DNA: TGCGCCAGCACCGAGGGCAGCTTGAGCTCCTACGAGCAGTACTTC
CDR3 protein: CASTEGSLSSYEQYF

V gene: TRBV6-5
J gene: TRBJ2-7
D gene: TRBD1
clone size: .
CDR3 DNA: TGTGCCAGCAGACTTGGGGGACAGCCCTACGAGCAGTACTTC
CDR3 protein: CASRLGGQPYEQYF

V gene: TRBV19
J gene: TRBJ2-1
D gene: TRBD1
clone size: few
CDR3 DNA: TGTGCCAGTAGCGCGACAGGGGACCCCTACAATGAGCAGTTCTTC
CDR3 protein: CASSATGDPYNEQFF

V gene: TRBV30
J gene: TRBJ2-7
D gene: .
clone size: once
CDR3 DNA: TGTGCCTGGAGTGTTGGGGGGTTTGGGGAGCAGTACTTC
CDR3 protein: CAWSVGGFGEQYF

V gene: TRBV6-5
J gene: TRBJ2-7
D gene: TRBD1
clone size: .
CDR3 DNA: TGTGCCAGCAGTTACGCCGGGACAGGGGCCGAGCAGTACTTC
CDR3 protein: CASSYAGTGAEQYF

V gene: TRBV19
J gene: TRBJ1-5
D gene: TRBD1
clone size: few
CDR3 DNA: TGTGCCAGTAGTTTCGGACAGGCCTACAATCAGCCCCAGCATTTT
CDR3 protein: CASSFGQAYNQPQHF

V gene: TRBV6-5
J gene: TRBJ2-7
D gene: TRBD1
clone size: .
CDR3 DNA: TGTGCCAGCAGTTACGCGCCGGGACAGCACTACGAGCAGTACTTC
CDR3 protein: CASSYAPGQHYEQYF

V gene: TRBV5-1
J gene: TRBJ2-3
D gene: .
clone size: .
CDR3 DNA: TGCGCCAGCAACCAAGCAGGGTTCACAGATACGCAGTATTTT
CDR3 protein: CASNQAGFTDTQYF

V gene: TRBV5-4
J gene: TRBJ2-1
D gene: TRBD2
clone size: .
CDR3 DNA: TGTGCCAGCAGCTTGCCGGGGGGGCCCTACAATGAGCAGTTCTTC
CDR3 protein: CASSLPGGPYNEQFF

V gene: TRBV7-9
J gene: TRBJ2-1
D gene: TRBD2
clone size: .
CDR3 DNA: TGTGCCAGCCACCTAGCGGGAGGTCTCAATGAGCAGTTCTTC
CDR3 protein: CASHLAGGLNEQFF

V gene: TRBV27
J gene: TRBJ2-1
D gene: TRBD2
clone size: .
CDR3 DNA: TGTGCCAGCAGTAAACGGACTAGCGGGAGTTATGAGCAGTTCTTC
CDR3 protein: CASSKRTSGSYEQFF

V gene: TRBV11-3
J gene: TRBJ2-1
D gene: TRBD2
clone size: .
CDR3 DNA: TGTGCCAGCAGCCCAGGGACTAGCGGGTTCTCCTACAATGAGCAGTTCTTC
CDR3 protein: CASSPGTSGFSYNEQFF

V gene: TRBV9
J gene: TRBJ2-2
D gene: .
clone size: .
CDR3 DNA: TGTGCCAGCAGCGTAGCTCTCCCAGGAGGATCATCCGGGGAGCTGTTTTTT
CDR3 protein: CASSVALPGGSSGELFF

V gene: TRBV10-3
J gene: TRBJ1-1
D gene: .
clone size: .
CDR3 DNA: TGTGCCATCAGTGAGGTCAGGGGCACTGAAGCTTTCTTT
CDR3 protein: CAISEVRGTEAFF

V gene: TRBV6-5
J gene: TRBJ2-5
D gene: TRBD1
clone size: .
CDR3 DNA: TGTGCCAGCAGTCGCCTGACAGGGAAGGAGACCCAGTACTTC
CDR3 protein: CASSRLTGKETQYF

V gene: TRBV7-8
J gene: TRBJ2-7
D gene: TRBD2
clone size: .
CDR3 DNA: TGTGCCAGCAGCCAGATAGCGGGGGGGCACGAGCAGTACTTC
CDR3 protein: CASSQIAGGHEQYF

V gene: TRBV7-9
J gene: TRBJ2-7
D gene: TRBD1
clone size: .
CDR3 DNA: TGTGCCAGCAGCCCCGGGACAGGGAGCTCCTACGAGCAGTACTTC
CDR3 protein: CASSPGTGSSYEQYF